This TCR beta chain stems from a study of T cell changes during pregnancy in multiple sclerosis. Only in-frame clones appear in the TCRdb table, and some are missing; sequencing was by immunoSEQ multiplex PCR. The data show over 50,000 clones, about 87% seen once. Germline V lookup: CDR1 SGDLS, CDR2 YYNGEE. The CDR3 totals 18 residues. V lost 4 bases and J lost 2; bases outside the gene matches: 10. The clonotype originates from a female donor in good health, enrolled as a control in a pregnancy study. This chain connects TRBV9 to TRBJ2-3; 13 bases align to TRBD2. This specimen consisted of peripheral blood, obtained in the first trimester of pregnancy. CDR3 sequence (DNA): TGTGCCAGCAGCACCGGACTAGCGGGGGCCGGACTCACAGATACGCAGTATTTT. This codes for CASSTGLAGAGLTDTQYF.